Listed below are T cell receptor beta chains from one sample, sequenced in a study of blood T cell repertoires in COVID-19. Assay used: immunoSEQ multiplex PCR; TCRdb lists only in-frame clones, some missing. The sample holds 150,000 or so clones, about four fifths seen once. Sequenced sample: PBMCs or T cells enriched from blood (not recorded which). Receptor source: a man aged 60 to 69 who had recovered from COVID-19. Each CDR3 is given with its conserved first and last residue. D genes are given only for firm matches. Size tells how often a clone was seen (once, few, many) or the class of an expanded clone, and some rows leave it out.

cdr3_aa cdr3_nt clone_size v_call d_call j_call
CASSLSGGRLNTEAFF TGTGCCAGCAGTTTATCGGGGGGGAGACTGAACACTGAAGCTTTCTTT - TRBV27 - TRBJ1-1
CASSQVRNTGELFF TGCGCCAGCAGCCAAGTCAGAAACACCGGGGAGCTGTTTTTT - TRBV4-1 - TRBJ2-2
CASGGSGPEAFF TGTGCCAGTGGGGGGTCGGGGCCTGAAGCTTTCTTT - TRBV19 - TRBJ1-1
CASSLLTSGRPEQYF TGTGCCAGCAGCTTGCTCACTAGCGGGAGACCCGAGCAGTACTTC - TRBV5-4 TRBD2 TRBJ2-7
CASSLATGVVQETQYF TGTGCCAGCAGTTTAGCGACAGGGGTGGTTCAAGAGACCCAGTACTTC - TRBV28 TRBD1 TRBJ2-5
CASSLRQNNEQFF TGTGCCAGCAGTTTAAGACAAAACAATGAGCAGTTCTTC - TRBV12-3/TRBV12-4 - TRBJ2-1
CASSLAGREYSYNEQFF TGTGCCAGCAGCTTAGCTGGGCGGGAGTATTCCTACAATGAGCAGTTCTTC - TRBV7-9 TRBD2 TRBJ2-1
CASSAADTNTEAFF TGCGCCAGCAGCGCGGCGGACACGAACACTGAAGCTTTCTTT - TRBV5-1 - TRBJ1-1
CSVEETRGYTF TGCAGCGTTGAAGAAACCAGGGGCTACACCTTC - TRBV29-1 - TRBJ1-2
CASQRGGVVTRRPTDTQYF TGTGCCAGCCAACGAGGGGGAGTCGTCACACGCCGCCCCACAGATACGCAGTATTTT - TRBV27 - TRBJ2-3
CASSLAGSGTTGELFF TGTGCCAGCAGCTTAGCTGGTAGCGGAACGACCGGGGAGCTGTTTTTT - TRBV11-3 - TRBJ2-2
CASREAANTGELFF TGCGCCAGCAGAGAGGCCGCGAACACCGGGGAGCTGTTTTTT - TRBV5-1 - TRBJ2-2
CASRTTGGANQPQHF TGTGCCAGCAGGACCACAGGGGGCGCGAATCAGCCCCAGCATTTT - TRBV28 TRBD1 TRBJ1-5
CATSTPGGEQYF TGTGCCACCAGCACGCCCGGGGGCGAGCAGTACTTC - TRBV15 - TRBJ2-7
CASSKGQGMNTEAFF TGTGCCAGCAGCAAAGGACAGGGAATGAACACTGAAGCTTTCTTT - TRBV11-3 TRBD1 TRBJ1-1
CASSLLAGDNEQYF TGTGCCAGTAGTCTTTTAGCGGGAGATAACGAGCAGTACTTC once TRBV19 TRBD2 TRBJ2-7
CASSPRSGIEAFF TGTGCCAGCAGCCCCCGGTCAGGTATAGAAGCTTTCTTT - TRBV7-8 - TRBJ1-1
CASSPIGRNTEAFF TGTGCCAGCTCACCAATAGGGAGGAACACTGAAGCTTTCTTT - TRBV18 - TRBJ1-1
CASSPTVGARELFF TGTGCCAGCAGTCCCACCGTGGGGGCGAGGGAACTGTTTTTT - TRBV2 - TRBJ1-4
CSVGPEGQGDTDTQYF TGCAGCGTTGGACCGGAGGGACAGGGGGACACAGATACGCAGTATTTT - TRBV29-1 TRBD1 TRBJ2-3
CASSQEWQGAVGEPEKLFF TGTGCCAGCAGCCAAGAATGGCAGGGGGCCGTTGGAGAGCCTGAAAAACTGTTTTTT - TRBV3-1/TRBV3-2 TRBD1 TRBJ1-4
CASSLLRQGVWAFF TGTGCCAGCAGTCTCCTCCGGCAGGGGGTCTGGGCTTTCTTT - TRBV28 TRBD1 TRBJ1-1
CASSLAAGGQGEQFF TGTGCCAGCAGCTTAGCTGCGGGGGGGCAAGGTGAGCAGTTCTTC - TRBV7-2 TRBD2 TRBJ2-1
CASSLLRAYNSPLHF TGTGCCAGCAGCCTCCTCCGGGCCTATAATTCACCCCTCCACTTT - TRBV3-1/TRBV3-2 - TRBJ1-6
CASSVSSNQPQHF TGCGCCAGCAGCGTTAGTAGCAATCAGCCCCAGCATTTT - TRBV5-1 - TRBJ1-5
CASSSQGGHYNEQFF TGTGCCAGCAGCTCACAGGGGGGTCACTACAATGAGCAGTTCTTC - TRBV7-9 TRBD1 TRBJ2-1
CASSRFTQGYEQYF TGTGCCAGCAGCCGCTTTACACAGGGATACGAGCAGTACTTC few TRBV3-1/TRBV3-2 - TRBJ2-7
CASTNPTGVSTGELFF TGTGCCAGTACCAACCCGACAGGGGTCAGCACCGGGGAGCTGTTTTTT - TRBV19 TRBD1 TRBJ2-2
CASSSGSRNEQYF TGTGCCAGCAGTTCTGGGTCGCGGAACGAGCAGTACTTC - TRBV28 - TRBJ2-7
CASSSENLAKNIQYF TGTGCCAGCAGCTCGGAGAATCTAGCCAAAAACATTCAGTACTTC - TRBV5-4 - TRBJ2-4
CASSHLEGQGNYEQYF TGTGCCAGCAGCCATCTGGAGGGACAGGGGAACTACGAGCAGTACTTC - TRBV11-3 TRBD1 TRBJ2-7
CASSFGQGNEKLFF TGTGCCAGCAGCTTCGGCCAGGGTAATGAAAAACTGTTTTTT few TRBV7-2 - TRBJ1-4
CASSTIAGVTGELFF TGTGCCAGCAGTACAATAGCGGGAGTCACCGGGGAGCTGTTTTTT - TRBV27 TRBD2 TRBJ2-2
CATNPDRENTEAFF TGTGCCACCAACCCGGACAGGGAAAACACTGAAGCTTTCTTT - TRBV15 TRBD1 TRBJ1-1
CASSVEGEEGTDTQYF TGTGCCAGCAGCGTAGAAGGGGAGGAGGGCACAGATACGCAGTATTTT few TRBV9 - TRBJ2-3
CASSWTGEREAFF TGTGCCAGCAGCTGGACAGGGGAGCGGGAAGCTTTCTTT once TRBV5-5 TRBD1 TRBJ1-1
CASGLARGTEAFF TGTGCTAGTGGTTTGGCCCGGGGGACTGAAGCTTTCTTT - TRBV12-5 - TRBJ1-1
CASSDLGADNSPLHF TGTGCCAGCAGTGATTTGGGGGCAGATAATTCACCCCTCCACTTT - TRBV6-1 - TRBJ1-6
CATSRGQTRNQPQHF TGTGCCACCAGCAGAGGACAGACTCGAAATCAGCCCCAGCATTTT - TRBV15 - TRBJ1-5
CASSPRGPKETQYF TGTGCCAGCAGCCCCAGGGGTCCCAAAGAGACCCAGTACTTC - TRBV7-8 - TRBJ2-5
CSVDRGFEKTQYF TGCAGCGTTGATCGAGGGTTCGAAAAGACCCAGTACTTC few TRBV29-1 - TRBJ2-5
CASSLDVQEKQETQYF TGTGCCAGCAGCTTGGACGTCCAGGAAAAGCAAGAGACCCAGTACTTC - TRBV5-6 - TRBJ2-5
CASSYSNEGPSLHF TGTGCCAGCAGTTACTCGAATGAGGGTCCGTCCCTCCACTTT - TRBV6-5 - TRBJ1-6
CASSPTGEAFF TGTGCCAGCTCACCAACAGGTGAAGCTTTCTTT - TRBV18 - TRBJ1-1
CASSTPGQLNTEAFF TGTGCCAGCAGTACCCCCGGACAGCTGAACACTGAAGCTTTCTTT few TRBV28 - TRBJ1-1
CASNYQTGAPGELFF TGTGCCAGCAACTACCAGACAGGGGCCCCCGGGGAGCTGTTTTTT once TRBV2 TRBD1 TRBJ2-2
CASSQEQGQSSF TGCGCCAGCAGCCAAGAACAGGGACAGTCAAGCTTC - TRBV4-1 TRBD1 TRBJ1-2
CASSSRGGVGHNEQFF TGTGCCAGCAGCTCGAGAGGGGGAGTAGGGCACAATGAGCAGTTCTTC - TRBV14 - TRBJ2-1
CASSYGLAETYEQYF TGTGCCAGCAGTTACGGACTAGCGGAGACCTACGAGCAGTACTTC - TRBV7-2 TRBD2 TRBJ2-7
CASSLGQQETQYF TGTGCCAGTAGTCTCGGACAGCAAGAGACCCAGTACTTC - TRBV19 - TRBJ2-5
CASSVDRELFF TGTGCCAGCAGTGTTGACAGAGAACTGTTTTTT - TRBV2 - TRBJ1-4
CASSERDGQYF TGTGCCAGCAGTGAGAGGGATGGCCAGTACTTC - TRBV6-1 - TRBJ2-5